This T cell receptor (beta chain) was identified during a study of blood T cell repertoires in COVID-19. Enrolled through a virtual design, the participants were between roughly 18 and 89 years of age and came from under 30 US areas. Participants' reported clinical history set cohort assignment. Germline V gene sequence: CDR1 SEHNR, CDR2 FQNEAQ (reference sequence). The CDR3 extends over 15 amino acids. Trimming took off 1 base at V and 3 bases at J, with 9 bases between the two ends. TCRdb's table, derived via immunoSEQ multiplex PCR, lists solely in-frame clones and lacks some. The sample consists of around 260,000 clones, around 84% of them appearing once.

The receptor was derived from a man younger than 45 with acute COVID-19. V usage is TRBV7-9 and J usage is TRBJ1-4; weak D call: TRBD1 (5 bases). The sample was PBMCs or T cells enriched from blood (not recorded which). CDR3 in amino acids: CASSLGTSSNEKLFF. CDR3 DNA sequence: TGTGCCAGCAGCTTAGGGACAAGTTCTAATGAAAAACTGTTTTTT.